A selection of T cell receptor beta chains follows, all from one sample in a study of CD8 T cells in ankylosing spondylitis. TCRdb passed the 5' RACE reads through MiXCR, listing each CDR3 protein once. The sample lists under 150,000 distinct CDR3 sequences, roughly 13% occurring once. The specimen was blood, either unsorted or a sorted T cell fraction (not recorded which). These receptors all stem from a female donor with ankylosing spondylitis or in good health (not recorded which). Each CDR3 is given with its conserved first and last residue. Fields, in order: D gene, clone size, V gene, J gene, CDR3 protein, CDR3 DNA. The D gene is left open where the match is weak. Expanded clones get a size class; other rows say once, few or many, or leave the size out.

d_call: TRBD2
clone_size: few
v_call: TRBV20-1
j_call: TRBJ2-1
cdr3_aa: CSARRIGGTSSHNEQFF
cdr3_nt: TGCAGTGCTAGAAGAATAGGGGGGACTAGCTCCCACAATGAGCAGTTCTTC

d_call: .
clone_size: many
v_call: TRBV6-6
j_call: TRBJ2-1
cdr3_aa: CASTEGVREQFF
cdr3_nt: TGTGCCAGCACAGAGGGTGTCAGGGAGCAGTTCTTC

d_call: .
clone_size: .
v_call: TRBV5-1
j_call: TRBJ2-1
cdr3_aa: CASSFQGVVGEQFF
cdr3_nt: TGCGCCAGCAGCTTCCAAGGGGTGGTTGGTGAGCAGTTCTTC

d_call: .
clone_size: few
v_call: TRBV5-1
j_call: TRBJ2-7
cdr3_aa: CASSAGLGGSYEQYF
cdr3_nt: TGCGCCAGCAGCGCAGGACTAGGGGGCTCCTACGAGCAGTACTTC

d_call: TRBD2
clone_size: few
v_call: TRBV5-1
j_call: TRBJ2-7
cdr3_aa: CASSWTSETYEQYF
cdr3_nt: TGCGCCAGCAGCTGGACTAGCGAGACCTACGAGCAGTACTTC

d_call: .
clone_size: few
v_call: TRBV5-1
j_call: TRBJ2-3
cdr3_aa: CASSLSGPTDTQYF
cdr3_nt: TGCGCCAGCAGCTTGAGCGGCCCCACAGATACGCAGTATTTT

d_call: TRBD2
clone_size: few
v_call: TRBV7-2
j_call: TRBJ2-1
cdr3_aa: CASSFAGTSGYNEQFF
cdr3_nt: TGTGCCAGCAGCTTTGCTGGGACTAGCGGCTACAATGAGCAGTTCTTC

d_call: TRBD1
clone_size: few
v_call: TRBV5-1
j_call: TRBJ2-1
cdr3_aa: CASSLGQGANEQFF
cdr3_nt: TGCGCCAGCAGCTTGGGACAGGGGGCCAATGAGCAGTTCTTC

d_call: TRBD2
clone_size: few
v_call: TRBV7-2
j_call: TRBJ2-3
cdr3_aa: CASRNAGGADTQYF
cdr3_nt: TGTGCCAGCAGGAACGCGGGGGGCGCAGATACGCAGTATTTT

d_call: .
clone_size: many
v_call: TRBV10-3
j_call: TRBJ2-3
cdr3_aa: CAISVQYTQYF
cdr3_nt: TGTGCCATCAGTGTACAATATACGCAGTATTTT

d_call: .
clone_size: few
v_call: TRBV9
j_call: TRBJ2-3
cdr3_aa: CASSVEQGTDTQYF
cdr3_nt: TGTGCCAGCAGCGTCGAGCAGGGAACAGATACGCAGTATTTT

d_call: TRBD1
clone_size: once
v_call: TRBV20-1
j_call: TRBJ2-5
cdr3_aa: CSARDGDRVGETQYF
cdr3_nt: TGCAGTGCTAGAGATGGGGACAGGGTGGGAGAGACCCAGTACTTC

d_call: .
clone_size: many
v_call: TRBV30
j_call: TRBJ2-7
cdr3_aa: CAWSVSLYEQYF
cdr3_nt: TGTGCCTGGAGTGTATCCCTTTACGAGCAGTACTTC

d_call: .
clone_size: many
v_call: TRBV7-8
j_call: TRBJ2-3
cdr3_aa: CASSLTRSTTSDTQYF
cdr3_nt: TGTGCCAGCAGCTTAACCCGTTCTACTACGTCAGATACGCAGTATTTT

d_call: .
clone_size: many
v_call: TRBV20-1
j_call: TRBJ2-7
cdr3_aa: CSAIVKSVKAGEQYF
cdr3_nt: TGCAGTGCTATAGTTAAGAGTGTGAAAGCTGGAGAGCAGTACTTC

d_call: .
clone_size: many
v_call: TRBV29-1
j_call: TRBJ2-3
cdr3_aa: CSVGVRYTDTQYF
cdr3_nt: TGCAGCGTTGGTGTCAGATACACAGATACGCAGTATTTT

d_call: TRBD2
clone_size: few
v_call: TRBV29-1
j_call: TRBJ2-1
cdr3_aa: CSVDIDSGRGNEQFF
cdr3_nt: TGCAGCGTTGACATTGATAGCGGGAGAGGGAATGAGCAGTTCTTC

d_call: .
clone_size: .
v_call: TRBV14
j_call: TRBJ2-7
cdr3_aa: CASSQDRIVRGPLEQYF
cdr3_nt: TGTGCCAGCAGCCAAGATCGTATTGTCCGGGGACCTTTGGAGCAGTACTTC

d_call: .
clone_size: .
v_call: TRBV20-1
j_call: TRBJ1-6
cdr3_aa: CSARDNGRLSSPLHF
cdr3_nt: TGCAGTGCTAGAGATAATGGACGGCTCAGTTCACCCCTCCACTTT

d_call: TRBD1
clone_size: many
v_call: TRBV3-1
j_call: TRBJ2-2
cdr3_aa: CASARQGTYTGELFF
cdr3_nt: TGTGCCAGCGCCAGACAGGGGACCTACACCGGGGAGCTGTTTTTT

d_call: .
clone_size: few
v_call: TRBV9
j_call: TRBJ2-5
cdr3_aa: CASSAEPRGETQYF
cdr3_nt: TGTGCCAGCAGCGCCGAACCAAGAGGAGAGACCCAGTACTTC

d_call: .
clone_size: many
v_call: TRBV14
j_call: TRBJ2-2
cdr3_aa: CATIRQQAKYTGELFF
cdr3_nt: TGTGCCACAATACGGCAGCAAGCAAAATACACCGGGGAGCTGTTTTTT

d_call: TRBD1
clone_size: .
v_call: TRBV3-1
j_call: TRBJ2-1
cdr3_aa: CASSQGTGAYNEQFF
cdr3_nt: TGTGCCAGCAGCCAAGGGACAGGGGCCTACAATGAGCAGTTCTTC

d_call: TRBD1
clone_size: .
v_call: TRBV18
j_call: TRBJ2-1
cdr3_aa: CASSPRQGENEQFF
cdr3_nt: TGTGCCAGCTCACCACGTCAGGGGGAGAATGAGCAGTTCTTC

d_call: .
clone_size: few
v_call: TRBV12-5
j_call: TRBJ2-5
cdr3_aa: CASGSDTTLSRETQYF
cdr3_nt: TGTGCTAGTGGTTCGGATACGACCCTCAGTCGAGAGACCCAGTACTTC

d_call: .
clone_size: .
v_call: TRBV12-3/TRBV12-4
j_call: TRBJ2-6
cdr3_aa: CASSFPRGSGANVLTF
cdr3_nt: TGTGCCAGCAGTTTTCCCCGGGGGTCGGGGGCCAACGTCCTGACTTTC

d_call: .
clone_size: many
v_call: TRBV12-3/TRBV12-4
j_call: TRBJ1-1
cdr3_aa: CASSSFRALNTEAFF
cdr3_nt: TGTGCCAGCAGTTCTTTCAGGGCCTTGAACACTGAAGCTTTCTTT

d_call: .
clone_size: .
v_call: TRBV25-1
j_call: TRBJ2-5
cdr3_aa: CASSESRGTKETQYF
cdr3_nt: TGTGCCAGCAGTGAATCTCGCGGGACCAAAGAGACCCAGTACTTC

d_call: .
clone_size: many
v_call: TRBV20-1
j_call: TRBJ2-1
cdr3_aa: CSAYTGIYNEQFF
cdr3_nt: TGCAGTGCCTACACCGGGATCTACAATGAGCAGTTCTTC

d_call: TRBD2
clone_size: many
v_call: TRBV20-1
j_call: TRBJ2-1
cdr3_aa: CSAKVAGGTHAYNEQFF
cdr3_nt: TGCAGTGCTAAGGTGGCGGGGGGGACACACGCCTACAATGAGCAGTTCTTC

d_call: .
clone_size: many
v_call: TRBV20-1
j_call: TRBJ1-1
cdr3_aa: CSAGQGRTEAFF
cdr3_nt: TGCAGTGCTGGTCAGGGCCGCACTGAAGCTTTCTTT

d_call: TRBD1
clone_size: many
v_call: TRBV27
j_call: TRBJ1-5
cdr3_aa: CASSLTGGNQPQHF
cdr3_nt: TGTGCCAGCAGCCTTACAGGGGGGAATCAGCCCCAGCATTTT

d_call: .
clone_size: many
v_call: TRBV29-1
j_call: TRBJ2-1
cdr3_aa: CSVEGDMDHPGPYNEQFF
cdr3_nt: TGCAGCGTTGAGGGGGATATGGACCACCCAGGCCCCTACAATGAGCAGTTCTTC

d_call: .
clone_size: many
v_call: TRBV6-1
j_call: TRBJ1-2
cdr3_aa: CASSETTRGGYTF
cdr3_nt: TGTGCCAGCAGTGAAACCACCCGCGGTGGCTACACCTTC

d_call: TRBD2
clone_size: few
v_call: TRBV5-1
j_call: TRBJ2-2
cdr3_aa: CASSSGLAGADTGELFF
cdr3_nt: TGCGCCAGCAGCTCGGGACTAGCGGGAGCAGACACCGGGGAGCTGTTTTTT

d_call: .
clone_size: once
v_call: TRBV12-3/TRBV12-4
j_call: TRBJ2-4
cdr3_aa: CASRAQGTGKNIQYF
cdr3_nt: TGTGCCAGCAGGGCCCAGGGGACGGGCAAAAACATTCAGTACTTC

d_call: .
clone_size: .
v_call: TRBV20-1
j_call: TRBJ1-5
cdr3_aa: CSAGGSNQPQHF
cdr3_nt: TGCAGTGCTGGGGGTAGCAATCAGCCCCAGCATTTT

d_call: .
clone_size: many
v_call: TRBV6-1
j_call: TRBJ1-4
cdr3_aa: CASRRLATNEKLFF
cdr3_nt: TGTGCCAGCAGGAGACTAGCAACTAATGAAAAACTGTTTTTT

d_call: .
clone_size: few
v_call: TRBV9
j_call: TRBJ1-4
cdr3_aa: CASSAGAASTNEKLFF
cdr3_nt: TGTGCCAGCAGCGCTGGGGCGGCCTCAACTAATGAAAAACTGTTTTTT

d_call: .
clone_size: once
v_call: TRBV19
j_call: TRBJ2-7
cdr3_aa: CASSISRTVSYEQYF
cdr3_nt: TGTGCCAGTAGTATTAGTAGGACGGTCTCCTACGAGCAGTACTTC

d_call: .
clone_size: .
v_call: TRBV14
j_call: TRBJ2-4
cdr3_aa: CASSQVTGVAKNIQYF
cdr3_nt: TGTGCCAGCAGCCAGGTGACAGGCGTAGCCAAAAACATTCAGTACTTC

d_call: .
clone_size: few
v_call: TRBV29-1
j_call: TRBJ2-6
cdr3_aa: CSVGAESGANVLTF
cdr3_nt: TGCAGCGTAGGGGCCGAGTCTGGGGCCAACGTCCTGACTTTC

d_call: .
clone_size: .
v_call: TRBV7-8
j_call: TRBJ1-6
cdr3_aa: CASSLSDTLNSPLHF
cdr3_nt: TGTGCCAGCAGCTTATCAGACACGTTAAATTCACCCCTCCACTTT

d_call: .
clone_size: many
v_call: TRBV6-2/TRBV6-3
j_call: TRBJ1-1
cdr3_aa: CASSPWDMTEAFF
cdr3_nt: TGTGCCAGCAGTCCTTGGGACATGACTGAAGCTTTCTTT

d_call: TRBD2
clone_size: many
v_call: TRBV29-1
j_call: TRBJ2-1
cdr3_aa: CSVAALAANNEQFF
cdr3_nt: TGCAGCGTTGCGGCCCTAGCGGCAAACAATGAGCAGTTCTTC

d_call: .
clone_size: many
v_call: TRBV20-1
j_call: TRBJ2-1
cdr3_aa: CSAKRGDYNEQFF
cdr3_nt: TGCAGTGCTAAACGGGGAGATTACAATGAGCAGTTCTTC

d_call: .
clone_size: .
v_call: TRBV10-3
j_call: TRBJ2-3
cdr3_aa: CATGTVVADTQYF
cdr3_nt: TGTGCAACCGGGACGGTTGTAGCAGATACGCAGTATTTT

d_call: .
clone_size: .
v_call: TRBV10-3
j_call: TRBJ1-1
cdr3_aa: CAISEFGENTEAFF
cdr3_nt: TGTGCCATCAGTGAGTTCGGGGAGAACACTGAAGCTTTCTTT

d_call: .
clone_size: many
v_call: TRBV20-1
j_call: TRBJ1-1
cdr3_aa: CSAKALVKNTEAFF
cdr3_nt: TGCAGTGCCAAAGCTTTGGTTAAGAACACTGAAGCTTTCTTT

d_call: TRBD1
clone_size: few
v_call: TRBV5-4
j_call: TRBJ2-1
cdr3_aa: CASSPGTGYNEQFF
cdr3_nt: TGTGCCAGCAGCCCCGGGACAGGGTACAATGAGCAGTTCTTC